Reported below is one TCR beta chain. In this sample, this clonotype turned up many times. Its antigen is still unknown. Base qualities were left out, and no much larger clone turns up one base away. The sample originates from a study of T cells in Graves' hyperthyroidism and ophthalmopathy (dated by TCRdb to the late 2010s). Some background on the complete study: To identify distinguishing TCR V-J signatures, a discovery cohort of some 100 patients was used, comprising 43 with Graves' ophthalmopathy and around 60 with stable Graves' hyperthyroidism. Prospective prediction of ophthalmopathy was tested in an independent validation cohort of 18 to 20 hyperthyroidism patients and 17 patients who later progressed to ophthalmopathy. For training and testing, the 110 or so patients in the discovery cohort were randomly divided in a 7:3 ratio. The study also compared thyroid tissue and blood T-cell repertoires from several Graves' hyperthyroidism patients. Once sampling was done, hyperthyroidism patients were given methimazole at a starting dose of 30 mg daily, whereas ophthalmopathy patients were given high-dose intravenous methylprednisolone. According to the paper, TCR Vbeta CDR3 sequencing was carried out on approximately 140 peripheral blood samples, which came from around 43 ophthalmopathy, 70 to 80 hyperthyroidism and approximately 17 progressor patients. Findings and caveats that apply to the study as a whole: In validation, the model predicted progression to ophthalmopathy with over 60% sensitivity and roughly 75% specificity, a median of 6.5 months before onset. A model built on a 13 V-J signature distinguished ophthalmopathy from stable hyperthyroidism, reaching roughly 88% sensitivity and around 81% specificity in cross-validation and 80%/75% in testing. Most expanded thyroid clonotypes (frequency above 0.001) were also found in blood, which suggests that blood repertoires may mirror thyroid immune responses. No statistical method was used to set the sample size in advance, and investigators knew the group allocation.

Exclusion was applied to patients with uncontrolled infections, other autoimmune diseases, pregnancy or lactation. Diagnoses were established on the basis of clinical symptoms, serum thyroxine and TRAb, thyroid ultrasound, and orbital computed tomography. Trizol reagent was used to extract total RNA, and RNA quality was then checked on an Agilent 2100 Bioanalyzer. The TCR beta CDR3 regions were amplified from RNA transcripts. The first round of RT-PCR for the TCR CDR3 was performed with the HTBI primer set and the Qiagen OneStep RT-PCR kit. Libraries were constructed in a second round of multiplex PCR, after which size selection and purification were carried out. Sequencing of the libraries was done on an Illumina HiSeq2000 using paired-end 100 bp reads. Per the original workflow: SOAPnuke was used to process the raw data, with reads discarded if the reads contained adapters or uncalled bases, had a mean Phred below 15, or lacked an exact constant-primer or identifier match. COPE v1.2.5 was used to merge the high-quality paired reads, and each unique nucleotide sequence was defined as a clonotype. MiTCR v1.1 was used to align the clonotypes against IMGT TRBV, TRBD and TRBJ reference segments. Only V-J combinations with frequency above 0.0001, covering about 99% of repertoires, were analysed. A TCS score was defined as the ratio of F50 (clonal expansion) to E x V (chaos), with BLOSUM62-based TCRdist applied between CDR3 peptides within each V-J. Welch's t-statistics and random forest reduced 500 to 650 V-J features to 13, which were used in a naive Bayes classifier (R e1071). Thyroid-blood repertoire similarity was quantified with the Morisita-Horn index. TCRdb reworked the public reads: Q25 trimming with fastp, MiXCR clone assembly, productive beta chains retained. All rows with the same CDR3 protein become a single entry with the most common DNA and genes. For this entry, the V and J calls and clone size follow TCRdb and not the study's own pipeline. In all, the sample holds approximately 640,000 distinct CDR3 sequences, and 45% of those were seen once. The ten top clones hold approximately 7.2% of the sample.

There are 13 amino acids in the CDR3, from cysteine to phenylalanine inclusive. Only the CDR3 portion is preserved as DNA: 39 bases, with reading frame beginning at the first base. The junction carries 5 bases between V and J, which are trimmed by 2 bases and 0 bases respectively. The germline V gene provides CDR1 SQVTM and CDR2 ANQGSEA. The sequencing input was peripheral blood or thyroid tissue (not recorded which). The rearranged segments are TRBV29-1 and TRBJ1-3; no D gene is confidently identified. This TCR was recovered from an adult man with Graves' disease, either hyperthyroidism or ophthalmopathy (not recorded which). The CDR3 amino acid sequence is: CSVEQSSGNTIYF. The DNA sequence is TGCAGCGTTGAACAGAGCTCTGGAAACACCATATATTTT.